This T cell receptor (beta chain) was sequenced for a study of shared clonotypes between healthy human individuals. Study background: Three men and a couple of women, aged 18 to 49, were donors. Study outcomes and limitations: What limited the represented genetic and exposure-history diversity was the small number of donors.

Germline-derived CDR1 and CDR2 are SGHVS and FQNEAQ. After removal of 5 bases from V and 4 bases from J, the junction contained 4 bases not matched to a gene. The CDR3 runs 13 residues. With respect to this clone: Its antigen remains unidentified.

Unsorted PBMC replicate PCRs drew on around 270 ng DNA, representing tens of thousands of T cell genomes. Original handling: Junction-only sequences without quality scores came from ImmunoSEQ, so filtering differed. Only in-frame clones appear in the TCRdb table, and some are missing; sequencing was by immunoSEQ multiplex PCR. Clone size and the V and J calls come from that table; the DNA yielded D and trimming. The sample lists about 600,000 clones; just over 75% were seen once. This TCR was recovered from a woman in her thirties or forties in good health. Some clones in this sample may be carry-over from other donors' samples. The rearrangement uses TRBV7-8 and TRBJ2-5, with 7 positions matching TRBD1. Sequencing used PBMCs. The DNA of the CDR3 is TGTGCCAGCAGCACAGGGGCTCCAGAGACCCAGTACTTC. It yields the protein CASSTGAPETQYF.